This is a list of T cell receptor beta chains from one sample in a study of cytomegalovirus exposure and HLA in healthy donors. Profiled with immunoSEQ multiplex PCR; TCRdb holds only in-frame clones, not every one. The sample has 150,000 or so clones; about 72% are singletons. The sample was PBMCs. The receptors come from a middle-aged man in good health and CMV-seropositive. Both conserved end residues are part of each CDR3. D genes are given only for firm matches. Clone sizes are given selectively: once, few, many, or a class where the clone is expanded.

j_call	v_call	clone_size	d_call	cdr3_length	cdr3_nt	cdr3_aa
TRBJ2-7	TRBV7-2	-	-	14	TGTGCCAGCAGCCCCGACAGGTACTCCTACGAGCAGTACTTC	CASSPDRYSYEQYF
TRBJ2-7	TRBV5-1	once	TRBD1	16	TGCGCCAGCAGCTTGGATGGGAGACAGGGCTCCTACGAGCAGTACTTC	CASSLDGRQGSYEQYF
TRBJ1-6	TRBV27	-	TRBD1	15	TGTGCCAGCAGTTTACGGACAGGGGGAAATTCACCCCTCCACTTT	CASSLRTGGNSPLHF
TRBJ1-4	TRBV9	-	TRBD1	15	TGTGCCAGCAGCTCAGCCGGGACAGGGAGGGAAAAACTGTTTTTT	CASSSAGTGREKLFF
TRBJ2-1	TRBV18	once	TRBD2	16	TGTGCCAGCTCATGGGAGCGGGGGGTCTCCTACAATGAGCAGTTCTTC	CASSWERGVSYNEQFF
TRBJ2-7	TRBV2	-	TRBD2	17	TGTGCCAGCAGTAAAGGACTAGCGGGGGGCCCCGGCTACGAGCAGTACTTC	CASSKGLAGGPGYEQYF
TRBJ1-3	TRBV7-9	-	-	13	TGTGCCAGCAGCTTGAGACAGGGAAACACCATATATTTT	CASSLRQGNTIYF
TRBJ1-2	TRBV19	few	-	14	TGTGCCAGTAGTCCGGGAGGGGCGGGCTATGGCTACACCTTC	CASSPGGAGYGYTF
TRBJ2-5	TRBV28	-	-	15	TGTGCCAGCAGTTTAGTGCCCAGTGGTTGGGAGACCCAGTACTTC	CASSLVPSGWETQYF
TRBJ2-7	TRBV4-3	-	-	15	TGCGCCAGCAGCCAAGACAGGACTCCAGCCTACGAGCAGTACTTC	CASSQDRTPAYEQYF
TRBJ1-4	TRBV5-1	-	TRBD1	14	TGCGCCAGCAGCTCAGGGGGGAGGAATGAAAAACTGTTTTTT	CASSSGGRNEKLFF
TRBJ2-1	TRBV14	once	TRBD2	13	TGTGCCAGCAGCCAAGATCAGGGACTACGGCAGTTCTTC	CASSQDQGLRQFF
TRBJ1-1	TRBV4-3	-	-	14	TGCGCCAGCAGCCAAGAAACAGGGCGTGCTGAAGCTTTCTTT	CASSQETGRAEAFF
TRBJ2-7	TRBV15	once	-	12	TGTGCCACCAGCAGAGGGCAGGGTGAGCAGTACTTC	CATSRGQGEQYF
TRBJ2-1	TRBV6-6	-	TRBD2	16	TGTGCCAGCAGTCGACGGACTAGCACAACCTACAATGAGCAGTTCTTC	CASSRRTSTTYNEQFF
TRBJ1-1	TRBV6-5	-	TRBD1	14	TGTGCCAGCATTACAGGGGGTTCGCCGACTGAAGCTTTCTTT	CASITGGSPTEAFF
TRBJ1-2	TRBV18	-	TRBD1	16	TGTGCCAGCTCACCTGATAACGGACAGGGAGGCGATGGCTACACCTTC	CASSPDNGQGGDGYTF
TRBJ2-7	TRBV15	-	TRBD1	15	TGTGCCACCAGCTACCGGGACAGGGGGTCCTACGAGCAGTACTTC	CATSYRDRGSYEQYF
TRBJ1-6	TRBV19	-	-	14	TGTGCCAGTAGTGAGACAGGTTTGGTTTCACCCCTCCACTTT	CASSETGLVSPLHF
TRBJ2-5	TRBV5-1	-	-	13	TGCGCCAGCAGCTTTCAGGGGCAAGAGACCCAGTACTTC	CASSFQGQETQYF
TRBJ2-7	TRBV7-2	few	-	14	TGTGCCAGCACATCCGGGGGGCCACCGTACGAGCAGTACTTC	CASTSGGPPYEQYF
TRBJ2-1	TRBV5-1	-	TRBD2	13	TGCGCCAGCAGCGTTGGGAGGGGCAATGAGCAGTTCTTC	CASSVGRGNEQFF
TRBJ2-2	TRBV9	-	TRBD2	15	TGTGCCAGCTCACTCGTAGCGGGGGACACCGGGGAGCTGTTTTTT	CASSLVAGDTGELFF
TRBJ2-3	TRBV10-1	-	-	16	TGCGCCAGCAGTGACGGTTGGCAGGGGTTAACAGATACGCAGTATTTT	CASSDGWQGLTDTQYF
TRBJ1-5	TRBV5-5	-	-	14	TGTGCCAGCAGCTTGAGACAGAGCAATCAGCCCCAGCATTTT	CASSLRQSNQPQHF
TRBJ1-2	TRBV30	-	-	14	TGTGCCTGGAGTGTAGAGGGAAGTCCTTCTGGCTACACCTTC	CAWSVEGSPSGYTF
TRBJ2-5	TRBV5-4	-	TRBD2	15	TGTGCCAGCAGCGCCGCTAGCGGGGGGGTCGAGACCCAGTACTTC	CASSAASGGVETQYF
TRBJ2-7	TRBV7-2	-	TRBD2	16	TGTGCCAGCAGCTTAGACGGCGGGGGGCTCTCCTACGAGCAGTACTTC	CASSLDGGGLSYEQYF
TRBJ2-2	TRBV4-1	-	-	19	TGCGCCAGCAGCCAAGATTATACGGTTGGAGGGTCGCGGTCCGGGGAGCTGTTTTTT	CASSQDYTVGGSRSGELFF
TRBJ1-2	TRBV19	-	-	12	TGTGCCAGTAGTATCACAGACTATGGCTACACCTTC	CASSITDYGYTF
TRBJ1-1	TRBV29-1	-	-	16	TGCAGCGTTGTAAGGGGCGAAGCGGGTGTGAACACTGAAGCTTTCTTT	CSVVRGEAGVNTEAFF
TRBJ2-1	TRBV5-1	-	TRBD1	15	TGCGCCAGCAGCTCCGGGACAGGAGTTTACAATGAGCAGTTCTTC	CASSSGTGVYNEQFF
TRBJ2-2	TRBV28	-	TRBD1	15	TGTGCCAGCAGCTCACAGGGGTGGAGTACCGGGGAGCTGTTTTTT	CASSSQGWSTGELFF
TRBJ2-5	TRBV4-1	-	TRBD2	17	TGCGCCAGCAGCCAAGATGCACTAGCGGGGGGGGTGGAGACCCAGTACTTC	CASSQDALAGGVETQYF
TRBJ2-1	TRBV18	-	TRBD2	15	TGTGCCAGCTCACTGAGCGGGGGCTCCTACAATGAGCAGTTCTTC	CASSLSGGSYNEQFF
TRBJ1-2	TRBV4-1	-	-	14	TGCGCCAGCAGCCAGCCTCTCCGGGGGTATGGCTACACCTTC	CASSQPLRGYGYTF
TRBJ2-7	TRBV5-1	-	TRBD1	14	TGCGCCAGCAGATCAGGACAGGGGAACTACGAGCAGTACTTC	CASRSGQGNYEQYF
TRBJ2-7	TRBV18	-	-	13	TGTGCCAGCTCACCCTCCGGACAGAACGAGCAGTACTTC	CASSPSGQNEQYF
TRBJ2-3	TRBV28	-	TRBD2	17	TGTGCCAGCAGTCCACTAGCGGGGGGTCCTAGCACAGATACGCAGTATTTT	CASSPLAGGPSTDTQYF
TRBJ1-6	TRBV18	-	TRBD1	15	TGTGCCAGCTCACCAATACAGGGGGCGGATTCACCCCTCCACTTT	CASSPIQGADSPLHF
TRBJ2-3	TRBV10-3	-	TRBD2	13	TGTGCCAGCAGCGGGGGGCGGGCAGATACGCAGTATTTT	CASSGGRADTQYF
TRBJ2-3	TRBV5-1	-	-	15	TGCGCCAGCAGCTTGGAGGGGAAAAGCACAGATACGCAGTATTTT	CASSLEGKSTDTQYF
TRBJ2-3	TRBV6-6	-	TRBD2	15	TGTGCCAGCAGAGCGAGCGGGGGTAGCACAGATACGCAGTATTTT	CASRASGGSTDTQYF
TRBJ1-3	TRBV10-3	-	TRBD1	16	TGTGCCATCAGCCAACAGGGGGGAGTTGGAGGAAACACCATATATTTT	CAISQQGGVGGNTIYF
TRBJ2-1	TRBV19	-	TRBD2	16	TGTGCCAGTAGTACAACTAGCGGGGGGGCCTACAATGAGCAGTTCTTC	CASSTTSGGAYNEQFF
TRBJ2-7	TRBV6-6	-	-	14	TGTGCCAGCAGTTACCGGGACACTGACTACGAGCAGTACTTC	CASSYRDTDYEQYF
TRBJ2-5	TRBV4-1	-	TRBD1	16	TGCGCCAGCAGCCCAACTTTACAGACAGGGGTGGAGACCCAGTACTTC	CASSPTLQTGVETQYF
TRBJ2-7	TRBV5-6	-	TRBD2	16	TGTGCCAGCAGCTTTAGAATATGGGGGACTAGGGAGGCGCAGTACTTC	CASSFRIWGTREAQYF
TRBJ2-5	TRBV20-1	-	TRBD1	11	TGCAGCAAGGGGGCCGGAGAGACCCAGTACTTC	CSKGAGETQYF
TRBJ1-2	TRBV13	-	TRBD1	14	TGTGCCAGCAGCCCCGGGACAGGAATTTATGGCTACACCTTC	CASSPGTGIYGYTF
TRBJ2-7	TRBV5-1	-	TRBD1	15	TGCGCCAGCAGCTTAATCGGACAGGGAGGCTACGAGCAGTACTTC	CASSLIGQGGYEQYF
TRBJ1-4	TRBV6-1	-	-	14	TGTGCCAGCAGTGCGGGGACAACTAATGAAAAACTGTTTTTT	CASSAGTTNEKLFF
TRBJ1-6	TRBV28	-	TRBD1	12	TGCACCTCTGGGACAGGGGATTCACCCCTCCACTTT	CTSGTGDSPLHF
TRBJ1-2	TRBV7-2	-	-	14	TGTGCCAGCAGCTTAGGACCTGAGCGCTATGGCTACACCTTC	CASSLGPERYGYTF
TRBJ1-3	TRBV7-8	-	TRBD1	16	TGTGCCAGCAGCTCTCGACAGGGGAATGCTGGAAACACCATATATTTT	CASSSRQGNAGNTIYF
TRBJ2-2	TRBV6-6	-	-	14	TGTGCCAGCAGGGGTAGCCAAAGCACCGGGGAGCTGTTTTTT	CASRGSQSTGELFF
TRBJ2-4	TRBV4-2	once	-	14	TGTGCCAGCAGCCAGACGGACGGAGGAAACATTCAGTACTTC	CASSQTDGGNIQYF
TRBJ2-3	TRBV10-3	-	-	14	TGTGCCATCAGTGGGCCGACAAACACAGATACGCAGTATTTT	CAISGPTNTDTQYF
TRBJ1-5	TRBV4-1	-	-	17	TGCGCCAGCAGCCAAGATGTGGGTAGGCAGGGTAATCAGCCCCAGCATTTT	CASSQDVGRQGNQPQHF
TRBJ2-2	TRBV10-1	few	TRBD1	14	TGCGCCAGCAGTGGGACAGGGAACACCGGGGAGCTGTTTTTT	CASSGTGNTGELFF